The clone carrying this TCR beta chain appeared a few times. The data originate from a study of T-cell reconstitution after alpha-beta-depleted transplantation in children. Germline CDR1 reads DFQATT; CDR2 reads SNEGSKA (reference sequence). V was shortened by 0 bases and J by 4 bases, with 14 bases between the two germline ends. The CDR3 has 15 amino acids. The library targeted TCRbeta and was prepared with unique molecular identifiers. TCRdb re-called the PCR reads with MiXCR, one entry per CDR3 protein. Of more than 250,000 distinct CDR3 sequences listed, over 8% are singletons. Specimen: PBMCs from the stem cell graft donor, collected from the stem cell graft. The TCR originated in a human donor who donated a stem cell graft to a child with SCID. V is TRBV20-1 and J is TRBJ2-3, with D maybe TRBD1 (6 bases). The CDR3 DNA sequence: TGCAGTGCTAGAGACCACGTGGGGGCTTCAGATACGCAGTATTTT. Encoded protein: CSARDHVGASDTQYF.